These 3 T cell receptor beta chains came from one sample sequenced in a study of blood T cell repertoires in COVID-19. Profiling relied on immunoSEQ multiplex PCR, and the TCRdb table lists in-frame clones only, not all of them. There are roughly 200,000 clones in the sample; around 82% occur only once, and roughly 7.8% lies in the top ten. Source material: peripheral blood. Source of these receptors: a man aged 40-55 years with active or convalescent COVID-19.

The V and J genes are TRBV30 and TRBJ2-2; D gene uncertain. The germline V gene encodes CDR1 GTSNPN and CDR2 SVGIG (reference sequence). The length of the CDR3 is 14 residues. Trimming left V 3 bases short and J 1 base short, with 9 bases between. The DNA of the CDR3 is TGTGCCTGGAGGGAGCTATGGAACACCGGGGAGCTGTTTTTT. This translates into CAWRELWNTGELFF.

In this sample, this clone turned up once. The CDR3 loop is CSATGDRSGNTIYF. The DNA of the CDR3 is TGCAGCGCAACAGGGGACAGATCTGGAAACACCATATATTTT. V usage is TRBV29-1 and J usage is TRBJ1-3, with 7 bases that match TRBD1. Losses at the gene ends were 7 bases for V and 1 base for J; bases not matched to a gene: 7. In germline, CDR1 is SQVTM, CDR2 ANQGSEA. This CDR3 spans 14 amino acids.

The chain couples TRBV30 to TRBJ2-5; 14 nucleotides agree with TRBD2. This CDR3 comprises 15 residues. The V gene end was trimmed by 6 bases and the J gene end by 5 bases; junction bases not matched to a gene: 8. The V gene's germline CDR1 is GTSNPN and CDR2 SVGIG (reference sequence). The chain's CDR3 is CACQRTSGGSETQYF. The CDR3 nucleotides read TGTGCCTGTCAAAGGACTAGCGGGGGGTCCGAGACCCAGTACTTC. The entire variable domain, with the rest obtained from reference TRBV30 and TRBJ2-5, is as follows: SQTIHQWPATLVQPVGSPLSLECTVEGTSNPNLYWYRQAAGRGLQLLFYSVGIGQISSEVPQNLSASRPQDRQFILSSKKLLLSDSGFYLCACQRTSGGSETQYFGPGTRLLVL.